Presented here are 32 T cell receptor beta chains from one specimen sequenced in a study of blood T cell repertoires in COVID-19. Repertoires were generated with immunoSEQ multiplex PCR, while TCRdb's copy carries only in-frame clones and drops some. The table includes almost 250,000 clones, about 89% detected once. The sequenced sample was PBMCs or T cells enriched from blood (not recorded which). All receptors derive from a woman aged 25 to 39 who had recovered from COVID-19.

This sequence joins TRBV27 and TRBJ1-2; D gene ambiguous. This CDR3 is 14 amino acids long. V shed 6 bases and J shed 5 bases, with 16 bases lying between them. Germline V CDR1 and CDR2: MNHEY, SMNVEV (reference sequence). CDR3: CASRGSASNYGYTF. The CDR3 DNA is TGTGCCAGCAGAGGGAGCGCCTCAAATTATGGCTACACCTTC.

A few counts support this clone. This chain joins TRBV28 and TRBJ2-1; possibly TRBD1 for D (5 bases). V lost 10 bases to trimming and J lost 3 bases, with 16 bases between them. The CDR3 loop spans 14 amino acids. Looked up from germline, CDR1 is MDHEN and CDR2 is SYDVKM. The CDR3 region is CATTLGAYYNEQFF. The CDR3 DNA is TGTGCCACGACATTAGGGGCTTACTACAATGAGCAGTTCTTC. The full variable domain, rest sourced from reference TRBV28 and TRBJ2-1, is DVKVTQSSRYLVKRTGEKVFLECVQDMDHENMFWYRQDPGLGLRLIYFSYDVKMKEKGDIPEGYSVSREKKERFSLILESASTNQTSMYLCATTLGAYYNEQFFGPGTRLTVL.

The chain combines TRBV28 with TRBJ2-7; 9 bases fit TRBD2. With 5 bases clipped from V and 3 bases from J, the junction kept 11 bases outside the gene matches. This CDR3 spans 16 amino acids. CDR1 and CDR2 from the germline V gene are MDHEN and SYDVKM. CDR3 DNA sequence: TGTGCCAGCAGTCTTCTTTTTGCTAGCGGGATCTACGAGCAGTACTTC. Protein sequence: CASSLLFASGIYEQYF.

This clone came up once. This rearrangement joins TRBV19 to TRBJ1-1; TRBD1 is a possible D gene (6 bases). In germline, CDR1 is LNHDA, CDR2 SQIVND (reference sequence). V was shortened by 4 bases and J by 0 bases, with 9 bases between the two germline ends. The CDR3 consists of 14 residues. CDR3 sequence reads: CASSTQGMNTEAFF. The CDR3 bases are TGTGCCAGTAGTACACAGGGCATGAACACTGAAGCTTTCTTT.

In its sample, this clone was seen once. This sequence joins TRBV7-3 and TRBJ2-1; TRBD2 matches 12 bases. CDR3 length: 20 amino acids. Germline loops: CDR1 SGHTA, CDR2 FQGTGA. J was trimmed by 0 bases and V by 4 bases; bases with no gene match: 13. CDR3 nucleotides: TGTGCCAGCAGCTCCCCTCAACTAGCGGGAGGCCTAAGCTCCTACAATGAGCAGTTCTTC. It codes for CASSSPQLAGGLSSYNEQFF.

This clone has just a few counts. The V gene is TRBV10-1, the J gene TRBJ1-2; 9 nucleotides line up with TRBD1. Germline assignment: CDR1 WNHNN and CDR2 SYGVQD (reference sequence). Trimming removed 6 bases from V and 3 bases from J; junction bases left unmatched: 2. This CDR3 spans 13 amino acids. CDR3 loop: CASSRDRDYGYTF. CDR3 sequence (DNA): TGCGCCAGCAGCCGGGACAGGGACTATGGCTACACCTTC.

The chain is built from TRBV3-1 (or the pseudogene TRBV3-2) and TRBJ1-2; D is possibly TRBD1 (5 bases). The CDR3 sequence is 12 residues long. Trimming stripped 4 bases from V and 5 bases from J, with 8 bases between. Germline CDR1 LGHDT, CDR2 YNNKEL (reference sequence). Written as DNA, the CDR3 is TGTGCCAGCAGCCGAAACAGGTATGGCTACACCTTC. Protein sequence: CASSRNRYGYTF.

The gene calls are TRBV4-1 and TRBJ2-1, with TRBD2 matching over 7 bases. J lost 0 bases, V lost 4 bases, and 9 bases had no gene match. The CDR3 consists of 17 residues. Germline CDR1 MGHRA, CDR2 YSYEKL. The CDR3: CASSPIGGRSSYNEQFF. The CDR3, as DNA: TGCGCCAGCAGCCCCATCGGGGGGAGGAGCTCCTACAATGAGCAGTTCTTC.

Notes on this clone: The same CDR3 arises from other DNA sequences in this sample as well. The gene calls are TRBV19 and TRBJ1-5, with no clear D. The CDR3 totals 14 residues. CDR1 is LNHDA, CDR2 SQIVND, per germline (reference sequence). V was clipped by 3 bases and J by 2 bases, with 8 bases between them. CDR3 bases: TGTGCCAGTAGTATCGTAGGAGGCAATCAGCCCCAGCATTTT. Translated: CASSIVGGNQPQHF.

The chain combines TRBV12-5 with TRBJ1-1; D is ambiguous. This CDR3 spans 12 amino acids. Germline V gene data show CDR1 as LGHNT and CDR2 as FRNRAP. V shed 6 bases and J shed 5 bases, with 10 bases lying between them. The CDR3 protein is CASGFYETEAFF. CDR3 DNA sequence: TGTGCTAGTGGCTTCTATGAAACTGAAGCTTTCTTT.

This rearrangement joins TRBV5-4 to TRBJ2-7, with a possible D match to TRBD2 (6 bases). Trimming removed 4 bases from V and 2 bases from J, with 16 bases in between. Germline V gene data show CDR1 as SGHNT and CDR2 as YYREEE (reference sequence). The CDR3 has 15 residues. The CDR3 DNA sequence: TGTGCCAGCAGCCCGCCGGGACTTAAGGCCTACGAGCAGTACTTC. It translates to CASSPPGLKAYEQYF.

The rearrangement uses TRBV29-1 and TRBJ1-2; 8 bases are shared with TRBD1. This CDR3 has 13 residues. Trimming cost V 7 bases and J 2 bases; bases outside gene matches: 6. Germline lookup yields CDR1 SQVTM and CDR2 ANQGSEA. CDR3 sequence (DNA): TGCAGCGCTGGACAGGGCGGCAACTATGGCTACACCTTC. Protein sequence: CSAGQGGNYGYTF.

This rearrangement joins TRBV7-2 to TRBJ2-7, with a weak D call TRBD2 (5 bases). Trimming stripped 4 bases from V and 3 bases from J, with 19 bases between. This CDR3 region has 16 residues. The germline gives CDR1 SGHTA, CDR2 FQGNSA. CDR3 nucleotide sequence: TGTGCCAGCAGCTCCCAGGCGGGCTTCCTCGGCTACGAGCAGTACTTC. Translation gives CASSSQAGFLGYEQYF.

The chain carries TRBV5-8 and TRBJ1-1; the D gene is possibly TRBD1 (5 bases). CDR3 length: 14 residues. Trimming stripped 1 base from V and 8 bases from J, with 15 bases between. CDR1 is SGHTS, CDR2 YDEGEE, per germline. The CDR3 sequence is CASSLWGGGYEAFF. CDR3 bases: TGTGCCAGCAGCTTGTGGGGCGGGGGTTACGAAGCTTTCTTT.

The chain links TRBV9 to TRBJ1-2, with 7 bases lining up with TRBD1. This CDR3 is 14 amino acids long. Germline assignment: CDR1 SGDLS and CDR2 YYNGEE. V was clipped by 0 bases and J by 6 bases; unmatched bases: 5. The DNA of the CDR3 is TGTGCCAGCAGCGTAGGACAGGGAGGACATGGCTACACCTTC. Amino acid sequence: CASSVGQGGHGYTF. Looking up the rest from reference TRBV9 and TRBJ1-2 gives the full variable domain: DSGVTQTPKHLITATGQRVTLRCSPRSGDLSVYWYQQSLDQGLQFLIQYYNGEERAKGNILERFSAQQFPDLHSELNLSSLELGDSALYFCASSVGQGGHGYTFGSGTRLTVV.

The CDR3: CASSLRTGNYGYTF. The DNA of the CDR3 is TGCGCCAGCAGCTTACGGACAGGGAACTATGGCTACACCTTC. This rearrangement joins TRBV5-1 to TRBJ1-2; 8 nucleotides match TRBD1. Germline-derived CDR1 and CDR2 are SGHRS and YFSETQ. CDR3 length equals 14 residues. V lost 2 bases, J lost 2 bases, and 2 bases stayed unmatched.

This chain connects TRBV19 to TRBJ1-6; 8 positions match TRBD1. CDR1 is LNHDA and CDR2 is SQIVND in the germline V gene (reference sequence). V was clipped by 7 bases and J by 9 bases; unmatched bases: 11. The CDR3 is made up of 15 amino acids. The CDR3, as DNA: TGTGCCAGTACCAAATTCCAGGGGGCAAGTTCACCCCTCCACTTT. Translation: CASTKFQGASSPLHF.

The chain combines TRBV11-3 with TRBJ2-1; 10 bases align to TRBD2. CDR3 length: 15 amino acids. V lost 5 bases and J lost 2; bases outside the gene matches: 3. From germline, CDR1 is SGHNT and CDR2 YENEEA. The CDR3 coding sequence is TGTGCCAGCAGCCCGAGCGGGAGGGCCTACAATGAGCAGTTCTTC. Its protein product is CASSPSGRAYNEQFF.

The chain links TRBV7-6 to TRBJ2-1; 9 bases fit TRBD1. From germline, CDR1 is SGHVS and CDR2 FNYEAQ. J gave up 5 bases and V 5 bases, and 13 bases lay outside the gene matches. This CDR3 is 17 amino acids long. CDR3 amino acids: CASSPHIGQGSDNEQFF. For the CDR3, the DNA is TGTGCCAGCAGCCCTCACATCGGACAGGGGTCCGACAATGAGCAGTTCTTC.

The chain employs TRBV7-2 and TRBJ2-1; TRBD2 matches at 8 bases. With 6 bases clipped from V and 9 bases from J, the junction kept 13 bases outside the gene matches. Germline V gene data show CDR1 as SGHTA and CDR2 as FQGNSA. This CDR3 comprises 15 residues. CDR3 in DNA: TGTGCCAGCAGGTTTCGTTCAGCGGGAGAAGTTGAGCAGTTCTTC. As protein: CASRFRSAGEVEQFF.

The chain links TRBV10-1 to TRBJ2-1; perhaps TRBD2 as D (5 bases). The CDR3 is 15 residues long. The V end lost 3 bases, the J end lost 9 bases, and 18 bases lay between the germline ends. Germline V gives CDR1 WNHNN, CDR2 SYGVQD (reference sequence). This CDR3 reads CASSDAQRRSPEQFF. In nucleotides, the CDR3 is TGCGCCAGCAGTGATGCCCAGCGGAGGAGCCCTGAGCAGTTCTTC.

The chain couples TRBV2 to TRBJ2-3, with 11 bases aligning to TRBD1. Germline V gene data show CDR1 as SNHLY and CDR2 as FYNNEI. CDR3 size: 16 residues. V was clipped by 7 bases and J by 3 bases; unmatched bases: 9. CDR3 sequence (DNA): TGTGCCAGCACTAAACTTGGACAGGGGGCTACAGATACGCAGTATTTT. It yields the protein CASTKLGQGATDTQYF.

The V gene is TRBV7-2, the J gene TRBJ1-2, with TRBD1 matching over 8 bases. This CDR3 is built from 14 residues. With 2 bases clipped from V and 4 bases from J, the junction kept 3 bases outside the gene matches. Germline CDR1 is SGHTA and CDR2 is FQGNSA. The CDR3 spells CASSLSGQGYGYTF. In DNA, the CDR3 is TGTGCCAGCAGCTTAAGCGGACAGGGCTATGGCTACACCTTC.

This sequence joins TRBV19 and TRBJ1-2; weak D call: TRBD1 (5 bases). The germline V gene has CDR1 LNHDA and CDR2 SQIVND (reference sequence). Trimming stripped 3 bases from V and 10 bases from J, with 9 bases between. This CDR3 has 11 residues. The chain's CDR3 is CASSIAGVYTF. CDR3 coding DNA: TGTGCCAGTAGTATCGCGGGGGTCTACACCTTC.

The chain joins TRBV28 to TRBJ1-4; D gene ambiguous. This CDR3 contains 14 residues. The ends were cut back, 8 bases at V and 8 bases at J, with 18 bases in the middle. The germline V gene has CDR1 MDHEN and CDR2 SYDVKM. The CDR3 DNA follows: TGTGCCAGCCGGATCGTCACCCGGGGAGAAAAACTGTTTTTT. Amino acid sequence: CASRIVTRGEKLFF.

The chain is built from TRBV19 and TRBJ2-1, with 9 bases fitting TRBD2. Germline CDR1 reads LNHDA; CDR2 reads SQIVND (reference sequence). This CDR3 comprises 15 residues. V gave up 6 bases and J gave up 0 bases; unmatched junction bases: 3. For the CDR3, the DNA is TGTGCCAGTAGGTCTAGCGGGGCCTCCTACAATGAGCAGTTCTTC. It yields the protein CASRSSGASYNEQFF.

V gene TRBV27 combines with J gene TRBJ2-1; TRBD1 is a possible D gene (5 bases). Looked up from germline, CDR1 is MNHEY and CDR2 is SMNVEV (reference sequence). V was clipped by 4 bases and J by 11 bases, with 21 bases between them. The CDR3 consists of 15 residues. As DNA, the CDR3 is TGTGCCAGCAGTTCGTCGACAGCCTCGGTGGAAAAGCAGTTCTTC. Its translation is CASSSSTASVEKQFF.

The sample holds a few counts of this clone. This chain links TRBV19 with TRBJ2-7, with 11 nucleotides matching TRBD2. This CDR3 is built from 14 residues. V lost 1 base, J lost 6 bases, and 2 bases stayed unmatched. Germline V gene data show CDR1 as LNHDA and CDR2 as SQIVND (reference sequence). CDR3 in amino acids: CASSIVLAGGEQYF. The CDR3, as DNA: TGTGCCAGTAGTATAGTGCTAGCGGGAGGCGAGCAGTACTTC. Drawing the rest from reference TRBV19 and TRBJ2-7, the complete variable domain is DGGITQSPKYLFRKEGQNVTLSCEQNLNHDAMYWYRQDPGQGLRLIYYSQIVNDFQKGDIAEGYSVSREKKESFPLTVTSAQKNPTAFYLCASSIVLAGGEQYFGPGTRLTVT.

The chain has TRBV13 and TRBJ2-7, with TRBD1 matching over 7 bases. V trimming: 5 bases; J trimming: 7 bases; junction bases outside the gene matches: 11. The CDR3 is made up of 14 amino acids. Germline CDR1 PRHDT, CDR2 FYEKMQ (reference sequence). The chain's CDR3 is CASSRLTGEWEQYF. The CDR3 region has the DNA TGTGCCAGCAGCCGCCTAACAGGGGAGTGGGAGCAGTACTTC.

The rearrangement joins TRBV28 to TRBJ2-2, with D tentatively TRBD1 (6 bases). Per the germline V gene, CDR1 is MDHEN and CDR2 is SYDVKM. This CDR3 region has 16 residues. With 3 bases removed from V and 4 bases from J, the gap between germline ends came to 15 bases. The CDR3 nucleotides are TGTGCCAGCAGTTTGTCCACAGGGTCGGGCACCGGGGAGCTGTTTTTT. This sequence encodes CASSLSTGSGTGELFF.

This chain connects TRBV7-9 to TRBJ2-6; D is unclear. The germline CDR1 and CDR2 sequences are SEHNR and FQNEAQ (reference sequence). V lost 6 bases to trimming and J lost 6 bases, with 6 bases between them. CDR3 length: 12 residues. The CDR3 region is CASSLTANVLTF. The DNA of the CDR3 is TGTGCCAGCAGTCTAACGGCCAACGTCCTGACTTTC.

V is TRBV28 and J is TRBJ1-1; D perhaps matches TRBD1 (5 bases). The CDR3 contains 10 residues. V shed 10 bases and J shed 6 bases, with 9 bases lying between them. Germline assignment: CDR1 MDHEN and CDR2 SYDVKM. The CDR3 sequence: CATGGAEAFF. As DNA, the CDR3 is TGTGCCACCGGGGGAGCTGAAGCTTTCTTT.